A selection of T cell receptor beta chains follows, all from one sample in a study of cytotoxic CD8 clonotypes in ibrutinib-treated CLL. Here immunoSEQ multiplex PCR was the method, and the copy in TCRdb shows in-frame clones only, minus some. The table has approximately 160,000 clones, roughly 90% seen once. Source: PBMCs, taken at disease progression, from a patient treated with ibrutinib. These receptors were taken from a human donor with chronic lymphocytic leukemia. The CDR3 runs from the conserved cysteine through the conserved F or W. Fields, in order: clone size, D gene, V gene, J gene, CDR3 protein, CDR3 DNA. The D gene is left open where the match is weak. Only part of the rows carry a size: once, few, many, or a class if the clone is expanded.

>.|TRBD1|TRBV19|TRBJ2-2
CASQRLLDRMNTGELFF
TGTGCCAGTCAAAGGTTATTGGACAGGATGAACACCGGGGAGCTGTTTTTT
>.|.|TRBV5-6|TRBJ1-1
CASSLDHMNTEAFF
TGTGCCAGCAGCTTGGACCACATGAACACTGAAGCTTTCTTT
>.|TRBD1|TRBV6-6|TRBJ1-5
CASSYSRDSSNQPQHF
TGTGCCAGCAGTTACTCGCGGGACAGTAGCAATCAGCCCCAGCATTTT
>.|.|TRBV6-6|TRBJ2-5
CASSRQRQETQYF
TGTGCCAGCAGTCGACAGAGACAAGAGACCCAGTACTTC
>.|.|TRBV28|TRBJ1-4
CASSEPRGDEKLFF
TGTGCCAGCAGTGAGCCGCGGGGGGATGAAAAACTGTTTTTT
>.|.|TRBV7-3|TRBJ1-2
CAISFPGGGPPYTF
TGTGCCATCTCCTTTCCCGGGGGGGGACCCCCCTACACCTTC
>once|.|TRBV6-1|TRBJ2-7
CASSEWAGFSYEQYF
TGTGCCAGCAGTGAATGGGCAGGATTCTCCTACGAGCAGTACTTC
>.|TRBD1|TRBV9|TRBJ2-1
CASSVTGATEQFF
TGTGCCAGCAGCGTGACAGGGGCCACTGAGCAGTTCTTC
>.|TRBD2|TRBV7-8|TRBJ2-2
CASSFLGRADGELFF
TGTGCCAGCAGCTTCCTCGGGAGGGCGGACGGGGAGCTGTTTTTT
>.|.|TRBV7-3|TRBJ2-7
CASSLGRGPSYEQYF
TGTGCCAGCAGCTTGGGAAGAGGGCCCTCCTACGAGCAGTACTTC
>once|TRBD1|TRBV2|TRBJ2-5
CASLTGVLGTQYF
TGTGCCAGCCTGACAGGGGTACTGGGGACCCAGTACTTC
>.|.|TRBV29-1|TRBJ1-2
CSVYSGDYGYTF
TGCAGCGTTTACTCAGGAGACTATGGCTACACCTTC
>.|.|TRBV13|TRBJ2-1
CASSSPGSSYNEQFF
TGTGCCAGCAGCTCACCGGGGAGCTCCTACAATGAGCAGTTCTTC
>.|TRBD2|TRBV6-5|TRBJ2-4
CASSSRGGAKNIQYF
TGTGCCAGCAGTTCTCGGGGGGGAGCCAAAAACATTCAGTACTTC
>.|TRBD2|TRBV19|TRBJ2-1
CASTAAGSGRRNEQFF
TGTGCCAGTACCGCCGCGGGCAGCGGGAGGAGGAATGAGCAGTTCTTC
>.|TRBD2|TRBV28|TRBJ2-7
CASQEGAGEQYF
TGTGCCAGCCAAGAGGGAGCGGGAGAGCAGTACTTC
>.|TRBD1|TRBV15|TRBJ1-1
CATSSQRDRPTNTEAFF
TGTGCCACCAGCTCCCAAAGGGACAGACCGACGAACACTGAAGCTTTCTTT
>.|.|TRBV18|TRBJ2-7
CASSPGQGTYEQYF
TGTGCCAGCTCACCGGGGCAGGGCACCTACGAGCAGTACTTC